These 26 T cell receptor beta chains originate from one sample sequenced in a study of CD8+ T cells in alopecia areata. TCR sequencing used cDNA made by reverse transcription of extracted RNA. Only in-frame clones appear in the TCRdb table, and some are missing; sequencing was by immunoSEQ multiplex PCR. The table has around 100,000 clones, 86% seen once. Treatment of the sample: oral pan-JAK inhibitor, 5-10 mg twice daily. Sequenced material: CD8+ T cells sorted from blood, taken around week 30, from a patient treated with tofacitinib. The receptors stem from a human donor with alopecia areata.

The V gene is TRBV29-1, the J gene TRBJ1-1; D is perhaps TRBD1 (5 bases). This CDR3 is 13 amino acids long. Germline values: CDR1 SQVTM, CDR2 ANQGSEA. V was cut by 7 bases and J by 7 bases, with 19 bases left in between. Here the CDR3 DNA reads TGCAGCGCGAACGGGGGGGAGTTCGGTGAAGCTTTCTTT. It yields the protein CSANGGEFGEAFF.

The chain links TRBV6-5 to TRBJ2-7, with 7 bases fitting TRBD1. Per the germline V gene, CDR1 is MNHEY and CDR2 is SVGAGI. With 5 bases clipped from V and 5 bases from J, the junction kept 9 bases outside the gene matches. This CDR3 has 14 residues. The CDR3, as DNA: TGTGCCAGCAGTCCCTCCCGGACAGGTAACGAGCAGTACTTC. Its protein product is CASSPSRTGNEQYF.

The V gene is TRBV5-1, the J gene TRBJ2-3; 7 nucleotides match TRBD1. The CDR3 totals 14 residues. Germline lookup yields CDR1 SGHRS and CDR2 YFSETQ. With 0 bases clipped from V and 3 bases from J, the junction kept 1 base outside the gene matches. CDR3 amino acids: CASSLEGATDTQYF. CDR3 nucleotides: TGCGCCAGCAGCTTGGAGGGGGCGACAGATACGCAGTATTTT.

This clone has a handful of counts. The V gene is TRBV5-5, the J gene TRBJ2-7; D possibly corresponds to TRBD2 (5 bases). The germline V gene has CDR1 SGHKS and CDR2 YYEKEE (reference sequence). V was shortened by 2 bases and J by 7 bases, with 7 bases between the two germline ends. CDR3 length equals 11 residues. CDR3 sequence: CASSFGDEQYF. The CDR3, as DNA: TGTGCCAGCAGCTTCGGGGATGAGCAGTACTTC.

The chain couples TRBV7-9 to TRBJ1-3; D is unresolved. The CDR3 loop spans 19 amino acids. The V end was cut by 2 bases, the J end by 3 bases, with 23 bases between. In germline, CDR1 is SEHNR, CDR2 FQNEAQ (reference sequence). CDR3 DNA: TGTGCCAGCAGCTTATTGGGAGGCAGAAGCACCGATGATGGAAACACCATATATTTT. Protein: CASSLLGGRSTDDGNTIYF. Based on the CDR3 plus reference TRBV7-9 and TRBJ1-3, the full variable domain is DTGVSQNPRHKITKRGQNVTFRCDPISEHNRLYWYRQTLGQGPEFLTYFQNEAQLEKSRLLSDRFSAERPKGSFSTLEIQRTEQGDSAMYLCASSLLGGRSTDDGNTIYFGEGSWLTVV.

Concerning this clone itself: Other DNA sequences from this sample encode an identical CDR3 as well. V gene TRBV12-5 combines with J gene TRBJ1-1; D is uncertain. CDR1 LGHNT and CDR2 FRNRAP come from the germline V gene. The V and J ends lost 2 bases and 7 bases respectively, with 8 bases between them. The CDR3 is 12 residues long. The CDR3: CASGLSGGEAFF. CDR3 DNA sequence: TGTGCTAGTGGTTTGTCAGGCGGTGAAGCTTTCTTT.

CDR3 sequence reads: CASSQGQGGDEQYF. The CDR3 DNA sequence: TGCGCCAGCAGCCAAGGACAGGGAGGTGACGAGCAGTACTTC. The rearrangement uses TRBV4-1 and TRBJ2-7; possible D gene TRBD1, 7 bases. This CDR3 is built from 14 residues. V was trimmed by 1 base and J by 5 bases, leaving 12 bases between them. The V gene's germline CDR1 is MGHRA and CDR2 YSYEKL.

The chain employs TRBV29-1 and TRBJ1-5; D gene unclear. This CDR3 comprises 13 residues. Germline V gene lookup returns CDR1 SQVTM and CDR2 ANQGSEA. V shed 4 bases and J shed 3 bases, with 10 bases lying between them. CDR3 sequence: CSVAPGNNQPQHF. CDR3 bases: TGCAGCGTTGCACCTGGGAACAATCAGCCCCAGCATTTT. The variable domain in full, with the rest retrieved from reference TRBV29-1 and TRBJ1-5, is SAVISQKPSRDICQRGTSLTIQCQVDSQVTMMFWYRQQPGQSLTLIATANQGSEATYESGFVIDKFPISRPNLTFSTLTVSNMSPEDSSIYLCSVAPGNNQPQHFGDGTRLSIL.

V usage is TRBV5-6 and J usage is TRBJ1-2; no definite D call. CDR1 is SGHDT, CDR2 YYEEEE, per germline. The CDR3 is 15 residues long. With 0 bases removed from V and 2 bases from J, the gap between germline ends came to 11 bases. This CDR3 reads CASSLEARKNYGYTF. The CDR3, as DNA: TGTGCCAGCAGCTTGGAGGCCAGGAAAAACTATGGCTACACCTTC. Full variable domain (outside the CDR3, taken from reference TRBV5-6 and TRBJ1-2): DAGVTQSPTHLIKTRGQQVTLRCSPKSGHDTVSWYQQALGQGPQFIFQYYEEEERQRGNFPDRFSGHQFPNYSSELNVNALLLGDSALYLCASSLEARKNYGYTFGSGTRLTVV.

With respect to this clone: An end of the junction does not agree with germline; a read error may underlie this. The chain recombines TRBV7-9 with TRBJ2-7; no definite D call. Germline V gene lookup returns CDR1 SEHNR and CDR2 FQNEAQ (reference sequence). CDR3 length equals 12 residues. CDR3 nucleotides: TGTGCCAGCAGCTCCTCGGTGCATCCTACGAGCTTC. This codes for CASSSSVHPTSF. The full variable domain, its missing parts supplied by reference TRBV7-9 and TRBJ2-7, is DTGVSQNPRHKITKRGQNVTFRCDPISEHNRLYWYRQTLGQGPEFLTYFQNEAQLEKSRLLSDRFSAERPKGSFSTLEIQRTEQGDSAMYLCASSSSVHPTSFGPGTRLTVT.

The chain employs TRBV5-1 and TRBJ2-1; D assignment may be TRBD1 or TRBD2 (5 bases each). V was shortened by 4 bases and J by 11 bases, with 13 bases between the two germline ends. Per the germline V gene, CDR1 is SGHRS and CDR2 is YFSETQ. The CDR3 consists of 12 residues. CDR3 amino acids: CASSPVGVQQFF. CDR3 bases: TGCGCCAGCAGCCCGGTGGGGGTGCAGCAGTTCTTC.

The V and J genes are TRBV2 and TRBJ2-1, with D uncertain. This CDR3 is 13 amino acids long. Germline values: CDR1 SNHLY, CDR2 FYNNEI. V lost 7 bases, J lost 5 bases, and 12 bases lay in between. The CDR3 loop is CASIVVGNNEQFF. The CDR3 region has the DNA TGTGCCAGCATTGTAGTAGGGAACAATGAGCAGTTCTTC.

This sequence joins TRBV4-1 and TRBJ2-7; the D gene is possibly TRBD2 (6 bases). Germline CDR1 MGHRA, CDR2 YSYEKL. The CDR3 sequence is 14 residues long. The V and J ends lost 1 base and 4 bases respectively, with 11 bases between them. CDR3 sequence (DNA): TGCGCCAGCAGCCAAGTGGGGACTGAGTACGAGCAGTACTTC. This codes for CASSQVGTEYEQYF.

The rearrangement joins TRBV30 to TRBJ1-1; no definite D call. The V end was cut by 0 bases, the J end by 1 base, with 6 bases between. The CDR3 has 13 amino acids. Germline loops: CDR1 GTSNPN, CDR2 SVGIG (reference sequence). CDR3 nucleotides: TGTGCCTGGAGTGTACCGTGGAACACTGAAGCTTTCTTT. Amino acids: CAWSVPWNTEAFF.

The J gene is TRBJ2-7, the V gene TRBV5-6; D not certain. CDR1 is SGHDT and CDR2 is YYEEEE in the germline V gene. CDR3 length: 11 amino acids. Trimming pared 2 bases from V and 8 bases from J, leaving 8 bases between. CDR3 coding DNA: TGTGCCAGCAGCTTTGGCGGACAGCAGTACTTC. This gives the protein CASSFGGQQYF.

The genes are TRBV9 and TRBJ2-3; TRBD1 might be the D (5 bases). The length of the CDR3 is 16 residues. Looked up from germline, CDR1 is SGDLS and CDR2 is YYNGEE. The V end lost 3 bases, the J end lost 2 bases, and 16 bases lay between the germline ends. The DNA for the CDR3 is TGTGCCAGCAGCGCCTACGACAGCCCCTTCACAGATACGCAGTATTTT. The encoded protein is CASSAYDSPFTDTQYF.

The chain combines TRBV7-9 with TRBJ2-1, with D perhaps assigned TRBD1 or TRBD2 (5 bases each). The CDR3 loop spans 13 amino acids. The V and J ends lost 1 base and 9 bases respectively, with 10 bases between them. CDR1 is SEHNR and CDR2 is FQNEAQ in the germline V gene (reference sequence). The CDR3 DNA reads as TGTGCCAGCAGCTTAGAGTCGAGGGGTGAGCAGTTCTTC. It is translated as CASSLESRGEQFF. Full variable domain (outside the CDR3, taken from reference TRBV7-9 and TRBJ2-1): DTGVSQNPRHKITKRGQNVTFRCDPISEHNRLYWYRQTLGQGPEFLTYFQNEAQLEKSRLLSDRFSAERPKGSFSTLEIQRTEQGDSAMYLCASSLESRGEQFFGPGTRLTVL.

V and J are TRBV25-1 and TRBJ2-1, with unresolved D. The CDR3 covers 14 residues. V was shortened by 3 bases and J by 7 bases, with 13 bases between the two germline ends. CDR1 is MGHDK and CDR2 is SYGVNS in the germline V gene. The CDR3 region has the DNA TGTGCCAGCAGTGATGGCGGCGCTGGGAATGAGCAGTTCTTC. This gives the protein CASSDGGAGNEQFF.

This clone was found a few times. The chain is built from TRBV11-2 and TRBJ2-2; weak D call: TRBD1 (5 bases). Trimming took off 5 bases at V and 7 bases at J, with 11 bases between the two ends. The germline V gene has CDR1 SGHAT and CDR2 FQNNGV. CDR3 length: 13 residues. The CDR3 DNA reads as TGTGCCAGCAGCCCGGACACCGGCGGGGAGCTGTTTTTT. It encodes CASSPDTGGELFF.

The CDR3, as DNA: TGCAGCGTTGAAGCCGGCGGAGCGAACTACGAGCAGTACTTC. Translating it yields CSVEAGGANYEQYF. The chain has TRBV29-1 and TRBJ2-7; D remains unclear. Germline V lookup: CDR1 SQVTM, CDR2 ANQGSEA. The CDR3 runs 14 residues. V was cut by 1 base and J by 3 bases, with 13 bases left in between.

This clone has only a few counts. The chain carries TRBV10-3 and TRBJ2-7; maybe TRBD2 (5 bases). Trimming stripped 2 bases from V and 3 bases from J, with 8 bases between. The CDR3 totals 13 residues. The germline V gene encodes CDR1 ENHRY and CDR2 SYGVKD. DNA for the CDR3: TGTGCCATCAGTGAGGAGGGAAACTACGAGCAGTACTTC. Translation gives CAISEEGNYEQYF.

V is TRBV5-1 and J is TRBJ1-2, with D perhaps matching TRBD1 (6 bases). V lost 4 bases to trimming and J lost 4 bases, with 14 bases between them. CDR3 length: 14 amino acids. CDR1 and CDR2 (germline): SGHRS, YFSETQ. The CDR3 loop is CASSPHRDPYGYTF. DNA of the CDR3: TGCGCCAGCAGCCCCCACAGGGACCCCTATGGCTACACCTTC. Full variable domain (missing parts from reference TRBV5-1 and TRBJ1-2): KAGVTQTPRYLIKTRGQQVTLSCSPISGHRSVSWYQQTPGQGLQFLFEYFSETQRNKGNFPGRFSGRQFSNSRSEMNVSTLELGDSALYLCASSPHRDPYGYTFGSGTRLTVV.

The chain carries TRBV5-1 and TRBJ2-1, with TRBD2 matching 11 bases. This CDR3 spans 17 amino acids. CDR1 and CDR2 (germline): SGHRS, YFSETQ. The J segment lost 0 bases and the V segment lost 0 bases, leaving 2 bases of the junction unmatched. CDR3 protein: CASSLEGLADSYNEQFF. Written as DNA, the CDR3 is TGCGCCAGCAGCTTGGAGGGACTAGCGGACTCCTACAATGAGCAGTTCTTC.

This clone appeared once. The chain combines TRBV2 with TRBJ2-1, with D possibly being TRBD1 (5 bases). CDR1 and CDR2 from the germline V gene are SNHLY and FYNNEI. The CDR3 is 14 amino acids. Trimming left V 6 bases short and J 2 bases short, with 11 bases between. CDR3 residues: CASSSQGAYNEQFF. The CDR3 nucleotides read TGTGCCAGCAGCTCCCAGGGTGCCTACAATGAGCAGTTCTTC.

A single count supports this clone. This chain joins TRBV7-2 and TRBJ1-1; tentatively, D is TRBD1 (5 bases). The ends were cut back, 5 bases at V and 1 base at J, with 17 bases in the middle. This CDR3 has 16 amino acids. Germline CDR1 and CDR2: SGHTA and FQGNSA. CDR3 amino acids: CASSPAWGDSNTEAFF. The CDR3 coding sequence is TGTGCCAGCAGCCCCGCATGGGGCGACTCGAACACTGAAGCTTTCTTT.

The chain uses TRBV6-5 and TRBJ2-1, with TRBD1 matching 11 bases. There are 14 residues in the CDR3. The germline V gene encodes CDR1 MNHEY and CDR2 SVGAGI. Unmatched junction bases numbered 3, after V lost 7 bases and J lost 4 bases. The DNA of the CDR3 is TGTGCCAGCACCGGGACAGGGGGGTACAATGAGCAGTTCTTC. Protein sequence: CASTGTGGYNEQFF.